This entry describes one T cell receptor beta chain. The sample holds many counts of this clonotype. Its antigen is still unknown. Base qualities are not at hand, and no much larger clone is one base apart. The sample's treatment or condition label is to be understood as: allogeneic hematopoietic cell transplantation with graft depleted of TCRalphabeta T cells and CD19 B cells. Transplant recipients were children who received TCRalphabeta/CD19-depleted allogeneic hematopoietic cell grafts. CDR1 and CDR2, looked up from the germline V gene, are SGHAT and FQNNGV. Trimming removed 2 bases from V and 5 bases from J, leaving 19 bases between the germline ends. The CDR3 runs 16 residues from the cysteine to the phenylalanine. The sequence is cut down to CDR3 DNA, 48 bases in frame from base 1. This entry belongs to a study of T-cell reconstitution after alpha-beta-depleted transplantation in children (dated by TCRdb to the mid-2010s). With regard to the full study: Using TCR repertoire profiling, the study quantitatively followed how T-cell immune reconstitution unfolded in children after TCRalphabeta/CD19-depleted allogeneic hematopoietic cell transplantation. What the authors observed across the whole study: In some patients, the high TCRbeta diversity seen at day 60 was put down to recipient T cells and intrathymic progenitors that had survived conditioning. Over the following months the frequencies of hyperexpanded clones went down, and after one year T-cell counts and TCRbeta diversity were mostly credited to newly produced T cells. The apparently early recovery of alphabetaT-cell counts about two months after transplant reportedly depended on only several hundred rapidly expanded clones that came from non-depleted graft cells.

Library preparation was by PCR. Sequencing used an Illumina HiSeq 2500. To normalize quantification of the TCRbeta repertoire, the TCR libraries were built with molecular barcoding that relied on unique molecular identifiers. The public reads were quality trimmed at Q25 with fastp and then assembled into clones with MiXCR by TCRdb, keeping productive beta chains. A single entry per CDR3 protein holds the most common genes and DNA from its merged rows. For this sample the table gives 350,000 to 500,000 distinct CDR3 sequences, of which around two fifths were detected only once. The ten largest clones represent 27% of the sample.

This sequence originates from a girl aged 2 to 10 with aplastic anemia, due to receive a stem cell transplant. The chain employs TRBV11-2 and TRBJ2-7, and possibly TRBD1, on 6 matching bases. Sequenced material: PBMCs, taken before TCRalphabeta/CD19-depleted stem cell transplant. The CDR3: CASSLNAGAVRNEQYF. The DNA is as follows: TGTGCCAGCAGCTTAAACGCAGGGGCTGTTCGGAACGAGCAGTACTTC.